A selection of T cell receptor beta chains follows, all from one sample in a study of T cell responses to AZD1222 COVID-19 vaccine. The method was immunoSEQ multiplex PCR; TCRdb's version includes in-frame clones alone and lacks a portion of them. The repertoire holds 120,000 or so clones, with about nine tenths as singletons. The sample here was peripheral blood, taken on day 0 of AZD1222 vaccination. The receptors were gathered from an adult in good health. Each CDR3 is given with its conserved first and last residue. A D gene is named only where the DNA matches it firmly. Not all rows give a size; the values are once, few, many and, for expanded clones, a class.

clone_size: NA
cdr3_length: 15
j_call: TRBJ1-4
d_call: NA
v_call: TRBV6-5
cdr3_nt: TGTGCCAGCAGTTACGCAAGAACAGGGAATGAAAAACTGTTTTTT
cdr3_aa: CASSYARTGNEKLFF

clone_size: NA
cdr3_length: 14
j_call: TRBJ1-1
d_call: NA
v_call: TRBV9
cdr3_nt: TGTGCCAGCAGCGTAGATGCGAAATCCACTGAAGCTTTCTTT
cdr3_aa: CASSVDAKSTEAFF

clone_size: NA
cdr3_length: 12
j_call: TRBJ1-2
d_call: NA
v_call: TRBV6-2/TRBV6-3
cdr3_nt: TGTGCCAGCAGTTACGAGGGACTTGGCTACACCTTC
cdr3_aa: CASSYEGLGYTF

clone_size: NA
cdr3_length: 15
j_call: TRBJ1-5
d_call: TRBD1
v_call: TRBV12-5
cdr3_nt: TGTGCTAGTGGACAGACAGGGTTTGGGGTTCAGCCCCAGCATTTT
cdr3_aa: CASGQTGFGVQPQHF

clone_size: NA
cdr3_length: 15
j_call: TRBJ1-2
d_call: NA
v_call: TRBV25-1
cdr3_nt: TGTGCCAGCAGTGAAACTATCCGGGGTCTCTATGGCTACACCTTC
cdr3_aa: CASSETIRGLYGYTF

clone_size: NA
cdr3_length: 19
j_call: TRBJ1-6
d_call: NA
v_call: TRBV27
cdr3_nt: TGTGCCAGCAGTTTTCGAGGGCTGGGACTTAGCTCCTATAATTCACCCCTCCACTTT
cdr3_aa: CASSFRGLGLSSYNSPLHF

clone_size: NA
cdr3_length: 15
j_call: TRBJ1-3
d_call: NA
v_call: TRBV7-2
cdr3_nt: TGTGCCAGCAGCGTTCGGGACATCTCTGGAAACACCATATATTTT
cdr3_aa: CASSVRDISGNTIYF

clone_size: NA
cdr3_length: 16
j_call: TRBJ1-1
d_call: TRBD1
v_call: TRBV3-1/TRBV3-2
cdr3_nt: TGTGCCAGCAGCCAAGGGGCGACAGGGAGCGGCACTGAAGCTTTCTTT
cdr3_aa: CASSQGATGSGTEAFF

clone_size: NA
cdr3_length: 14
j_call: TRBJ1-2
d_call: NA
v_call: TRBV7-9
cdr3_nt: TGTGCCAGCAGCCCATCGACACCTAGCAATGGCTACACCTTC
cdr3_aa: CASSPSTPSNGYTF

clone_size: once
cdr3_length: 14
j_call: TRBJ1-2
d_call: NA
v_call: TRBV19
cdr3_nt: TGTGCCAGTAGACGCTCCGGCAGCACCTATGGCTACACCTTC
cdr3_aa: CASRRSGSTYGYTF

clone_size: NA
cdr3_length: 21
j_call: TRBJ2-7
d_call: TRBD2
v_call: TRBV6-2/TRBV6-3
cdr3_nt: TGTGCCAGCAGTTACTCAACAGGGAATCCGACTAGCGGATCAAACTCCTACGAGCAGTACTTC
cdr3_aa: CASSYSTGNPTSGSNSYEQYF

clone_size: NA
cdr3_length: 14
j_call: TRBJ2-7
d_call: NA
v_call: TRBV4-3
cdr3_nt: TGCGCCAGCAGCCAAGGAACGAGCTCTGACGAGCAGTACTTC
cdr3_aa: CASSQGTSSDEQYF

clone_size: NA
cdr3_length: 15
j_call: TRBJ2-1
d_call: NA
v_call: TRBV5-6
cdr3_nt: TGTGCCAGCAGCTTTCCGAGCGCCCTTAACAATGAGCAGTTCTTC
cdr3_aa: CASSFPSALNNEQFF

clone_size: NA
cdr3_length: 15
j_call: TRBJ1-5
d_call: NA
v_call: TRBV7-9
cdr3_nt: TGTGCCAGCAGCCTCGCCGGGCCTAGCAATCAGCCCCAGCATTTT
cdr3_aa: CASSLAGPSNQPQHF

clone_size: NA
cdr3_length: 15
j_call: TRBJ2-7
d_call: TRBD1
v_call: TRBV19
cdr3_nt: TGTGCCAGTAGTTGGGGGACAGGGGGCTCCTACGAGCAGTACTTC
cdr3_aa: CASSWGTGGSYEQYF

clone_size: NA
cdr3_length: 13
j_call: TRBJ2-7
d_call: NA
v_call: TRBV28
cdr3_nt: TGTGCCAGCAGTCCCCCCAGCTCCTACGAGCAGTACTTC
cdr3_aa: CASSPPSSYEQYF

clone_size: NA
cdr3_length: 14
j_call: TRBJ2-5
d_call: NA
v_call: TRBV4-1
cdr3_nt: TGCGCCAGCAGCCAAGTACTAGGGCGAGAGACCCAGTACTTC
cdr3_aa: CASSQVLGRETQYF

clone_size: NA
cdr3_length: 15
j_call: TRBJ2-5
d_call: NA
v_call: TRBV7-9
cdr3_nt: TGTGCCAGCAGCTTGGGCGGGGCCCTATCGGAGACCCAGTACTTC
cdr3_aa: CASSLGGALSETQYF

clone_size: NA
cdr3_length: 13
j_call: TRBJ1-1
d_call: NA
v_call: TRBV5-4
cdr3_nt: TGTGCCAGCAGCTTGGACCTACCCCCTGAAGCTTTCTTT
cdr3_aa: CASSLDLPPEAFF

clone_size: NA
cdr3_length: 14
j_call: TRBJ1-3
d_call: NA
v_call: TRBV5-1
cdr3_nt: TGCGCCAGCAGCCCGGGGGAGTCTGGAAACACCATATATTTT
cdr3_aa: CASSPGESGNTIYF

clone_size: NA
cdr3_length: 14
j_call: TRBJ2-5
d_call: NA
v_call: TRBV7-2
cdr3_nt: TGTGCCAGCAGCTTAGGGACAAACCAAGAGACCCAGTACTTC
cdr3_aa: CASSLGTNQETQYF

clone_size: NA
cdr3_length: 14
j_call: TRBJ2-5
d_call: TRBD2
v_call: TRBV19
cdr3_nt: TGTGCCAGTAGTAAATCGGGGGGAGGGGAGACCCAGTACTTC
cdr3_aa: CASSKSGGGETQYF

clone_size: NA
cdr3_length: 16
j_call: TRBJ1-4
d_call: NA
v_call: TRBV7-8
cdr3_nt: TGTGCCAGCAGCTTAGAAGGGCCCGGGGGGAATGAAAAACTGTTTTTT
cdr3_aa: CASSLEGPGGNEKLFF

clone_size: once
cdr3_length: 13
j_call: TRBJ1-1
d_call: NA
v_call: TRBV10-2
cdr3_nt: TGCGCCAGCGAAAGACAGGCGAACACTGAAGCTTTCTTT
cdr3_aa: CASERQANTEAFF

clone_size: NA
cdr3_length: 14
j_call: TRBJ1-2
d_call: NA
v_call: TRBV10-2
cdr3_nt: TGCGCCAGCAGTGAAGGGGGGGCCTACTATGGCTACACCTTC
cdr3_aa: CASSEGGAYYGYTF

clone_size: NA
cdr3_length: 14
j_call: TRBJ2-5
d_call: TRBD1
v_call: TRBV6-2/TRBV6-3
cdr3_nt: TGTGCCAGCAGTCACCGGGACAGTGAAGAGACCCAGTACTTC
cdr3_aa: CASSHRDSEETQYF

clone_size: NA
cdr3_length: 16
j_call: TRBJ2-2
d_call: NA
v_call: TRBV27
cdr3_nt: TGTGCCAGCAGTGCCCTACAGAAAACGAACACCGGGGAGCTGTTTTTT
cdr3_aa: CASSALQKTNTGELFF

clone_size: NA
cdr3_length: 13
j_call: TRBJ2-7
d_call: TRBD2
v_call: TRBV30
cdr3_nt: TGTGCCTGGAGTGTAACTAGCGGCTACGAGCAGTACTTC
cdr3_aa: CAWSVTSGYEQYF

clone_size: NA
cdr3_length: 15
j_call: TRBJ1-1
d_call: NA
v_call: TRBV6-2/TRBV6-3
cdr3_nt: TGTGCCAGCAGTTACCCCCCCAGAGGGGTCACTGAAGCTTTCTTT
cdr3_aa: CASSYPPRGVTEAFF

clone_size: NA
cdr3_length: 13
j_call: TRBJ1-5
d_call: NA
v_call: TRBV19
cdr3_nt: TGTGCCAGTACCCCAGGGTGGACGACGAAGCTGCATTTT
cdr3_aa: CASTPGWTTKLHF

clone_size: NA
cdr3_length: 14
j_call: TRBJ1-2
d_call: NA
v_call: TRBV27
cdr3_nt: TGTGCCAGCAGTTTTAGCGCTAGGACGAGTGGCTACACCTTC
cdr3_aa: CASSFSARTSGYTF

clone_size: NA
cdr3_length: 18
j_call: TRBJ1-2
d_call: TRBD1
v_call: TRBV10-3
cdr3_nt: TGTGCCATCAGTCCTACGACCGGGCCGACAGGGGGCAACTATGGCTACACCTTC
cdr3_aa: CAISPTTGPTGGNYGYTF

clone_size: NA
cdr3_length: 18
j_call: TRBJ2-2
d_call: TRBD2
v_call: TRBV5-1
cdr3_nt: TGCGCCAGCAGCTTGGGAATACTAGCGGGGTGGAACACCGGGGAGCTGTTTTTT
cdr3_aa: CASSLGILAGWNTGELFF

clone_size: NA
cdr3_length: 15
j_call: TRBJ1-2
d_call: TRBD1
v_call: TRBV7-2
cdr3_nt: TGTGCCAGCAGCGCCCGGACAGGGGGCGCCTATGGCTACACCTTC
cdr3_aa: CASSARTGGAYGYTF

clone_size: few
cdr3_length: 13
j_call: TRBJ1-6
d_call: NA
v_call: TRBV5-1
cdr3_nt: TGCGCCAGCAGCTTTGCTTATAATTCACCCCTCCACTTT
cdr3_aa: CASSFAYNSPLHF

clone_size: NA
cdr3_length: 10
j_call: TRBJ2-1
d_call: NA
v_call: TRBV20-1
cdr3_nt: TGCAGCTCGGGACACAATGAGCAGTTCTTC
cdr3_aa: CSSGHNEQFF

clone_size: NA
cdr3_length: 14
j_call: TRBJ2-5
d_call: NA
v_call: TRBV3-1/TRBV3-2
cdr3_nt: TGTGCCAGCAGCCAAGAAGGGAATGTCGAGACCCAGTACTTC
cdr3_aa: CASSQEGNVETQYF

clone_size: NA
cdr3_length: 15
j_call: TRBJ1-6
d_call: TRBD1
v_call: TRBV18
cdr3_nt: TGTGCCAGCTCGACCGGACAGGGGGCGAATTCACCCCTCCACTTT
cdr3_aa: CASSTGQGANSPLHF

clone_size: NA
cdr3_length: 15
j_call: TRBJ2-2
d_call: TRBD1
v_call: TRBV11-2
cdr3_nt: TGTGCCAGCAGCAGGACAGGGGGGAACACCGGGGAGCTGTTTTTT
cdr3_aa: CASSRTGGNTGELFF

clone_size: NA
cdr3_length: 13
j_call: TRBJ1-2
d_call: NA
v_call: TRBV27
cdr3_nt: TGTGCCAGCAGTTTTGGGGCGAACTATGGCTACACCTTC
cdr3_aa: CASSFGANYGYTF

clone_size: NA
cdr3_length: 13
j_call: TRBJ1-5
d_call: NA
v_call: TRBV12-3/TRBV12-4
cdr3_nt: TGTGCCAGCAACATTGAGGGGGATCAGCCCCAGCATTTT
cdr3_aa: CASNIEGDQPQHF

clone_size: NA
cdr3_length: 16
j_call: TRBJ1-4
d_call: NA
v_call: TRBV4-3
cdr3_nt: TGCGCCAGCAGCCCCTTTTGGTCTTCAACTAATGAAAAACTGTTTTTT
cdr3_aa: CASSPFWSSTNEKLFF

clone_size: NA
cdr3_length: 12
j_call: TRBJ1-5
d_call: NA
v_call: TRBV28
cdr3_nt: TGTGCCAGCAGTTACACCAATCAGCCCCAGCATTTT
cdr3_aa: CASSYTNQPQHF

clone_size: NA
cdr3_length: 14
j_call: TRBJ2-1
d_call: NA
v_call: TRBV27
cdr3_nt: TGTGCCAGCAGTGTAGGGACTTTGTACAATGAGCAGTTCTTC
cdr3_aa: CASSVGTLYNEQFF

clone_size: NA
cdr3_length: 15
j_call: TRBJ1-5
d_call: NA
v_call: TRBV30
cdr3_nt: TGTGCCTGGAGCACTGACAGTAGAAGCAATCAGCCCCAGCATTTT
cdr3_aa: CAWSTDSRSNQPQHF

clone_size: NA
cdr3_length: 16
j_call: TRBJ2-2
d_call: TRBD2
v_call: TRBV3-1/TRBV3-2
cdr3_nt: TGTGCCAGCAGCCAACTAGCGGGAGGCGGTACCGGGGAGCTGTTTTTT
cdr3_aa: CASSQLAGGGTGELFF

clone_size: NA
cdr3_length: 15
j_call: TRBJ1-6
d_call: TRBD1
v_call: TRBV5-7
cdr3_nt: TGTGCCAGCAGCCCCCGACAGGGGGGGAATTCACCCCTCCACTTT
cdr3_aa: CASSPRQGGNSPLHF

clone_size: NA
cdr3_length: 13
j_call: TRBJ2-3
d_call: NA
v_call: TRBV6-2/TRBV6-3
cdr3_nt: TGTGCCAGCAGCCCGGGGAGCACAGATACGCAGTATTTT
cdr3_aa: CASSPGSTDTQYF

clone_size: many
cdr3_length: 14
j_call: TRBJ1-3
d_call: NA
v_call: TRBV4-3
cdr3_nt: TGCGCCAGCAGCCAAGGTGACTCTGGAAACACCATATATTTT
cdr3_aa: CASSQGDSGNTIYF

clone_size: NA
cdr3_length: 15
j_call: TRBJ1-2
d_call: NA
v_call: TRBV3-1/TRBV3-2
cdr3_nt: TGTGCCAGCAGCCAATATTCGGGGTCTAACTATGGCTACACCTTC
cdr3_aa: CASSQYSGSNYGYTF

clone_size: once
cdr3_length: 16
j_call: TRBJ2-1
d_call: TRBD2
v_call: TRBV7-7
cdr3_nt: TGTGCTAGCAGCGAGGAGATGACTAGCGGGAAGAATGAGCAGTTCTTC
cdr3_aa: CASSEEMTSGKNEQFF

clone_size: NA
cdr3_length: 19
j_call: TRBJ1-5
d_call: NA
v_call: TRBV21-1
cdr3_nt: TGTGCCAGCAGCAAAGTCATCCGGGACAGTGAATATAGCAATCAGCCCCAGCATTTT
cdr3_aa: CASSKVIRDSEYSNQPQHF

clone_size: NA
cdr3_length: 15
j_call: TRBJ1-3
d_call: NA
v_call: TRBV6-6
cdr3_nt: TGTGCCAGCAGTTTCAGGCTATTCTCTGGAAACACCATATATTTT
cdr3_aa: CASSFRLFSGNTIYF

clone_size: NA
cdr3_length: 14
j_call: TRBJ2-7
d_call: TRBD1
v_call: TRBV7-2
cdr3_nt: TGTGCCAGCAGCTTAGGGAGACAGGGCTACGAGCAGTACTTC
cdr3_aa: CASSLGRQGYEQYF